The rows below give T cell receptor beta chains drawn from one sample of a study of radiation and T cells in renal cell carcinoma. The method was immunoSEQ multiplex PCR; TCRdb's version includes in-frame clones alone and lacks a portion of them. The table records fewer than 55,000 clones, 80% of them present only once. The sample here was blood, taken from a patient whose treatment included radiotherapy and nephrectomy. Receptors were obtained from an older woman with renal cell carcinoma. CDR3s include the opening cysteine and the closing phenylalanine or tryptophan. The order of the fields is V gene, D gene, clone size, J gene, CDR3 protein, CDR3 DNA. A D gene is named only where the DNA matches it firmly. Rows may omit the clone size; those that give it use once, few, many or a size class.

V gene: TRBV30; D gene: TRBD2; clone size: -; J gene: TRBJ2-3; CDR3 protein: CAQKTSGRGLGQYF; CDR3 DNA: TGTGCCCAAAAGACTAGCGGGAGAGGGTTGGGGCAGTATTTT
V gene: TRBV19; D gene: TRBD1; clone size: few; J gene: TRBJ1-2; CDR3 protein: CASSTSGTGGKGGYTF; CDR3 DNA: TGTGCCAGTAGTACCTCCGGGACAGGGGGTAAGGGAGGCTACACCTTC
V gene: TRBV30; D gene: TRBD2; clone size: -; J gene: TRBJ2-3; CDR3 protein: CAWSVNGLAGVTDTQYF; CDR3 DNA: TGTGCCTGGAGTGTAAATGGGCTAGCGGGAGTCACAGATACGCAGTATTTT
V gene: TRBV7-8; D gene: -; clone size: once; J gene: TRBJ2-5; CDR3 protein: CASSLVRAGETQYF; CDR3 DNA: TGTGCCAGCAGCTTAGTCAGGGCTGGGGAGACCCAGTACTTC
V gene: TRBV5-6; D gene: -; clone size: -; J gene: TRBJ2-2; CDR3 protein: CASSRLGVTNTGELFF; CDR3 DNA: TGTGCCAGCAGCCGTCTGGGGGTAACGAACACCGGGGAGCTGTTTTTT
V gene: TRBV5-1; D gene: -; clone size: once; J gene: TRBJ1-2; CDR3 protein: CASSFSGEDGYTF; CDR3 DNA: TGCGCCAGCAGCTTTTCAGGGGAGGATGGCTACACCTTC
V gene: TRBV5-6; D gene: TRBD1; clone size: -; J gene: TRBJ2-3; CDR3 protein: CASSLGQGADTQYF; CDR3 DNA: TGTGCCAGCAGCTTGGGACAGGGGGCAGATACGCAGTATTTT
V gene: TRBV18; D gene: -; clone size: many; J gene: TRBJ1-2; CDR3 protein: CASSPPPQGSRGYTF; CDR3 DNA: TGTGCCAGCTCACCACCCCCACAGGGTTCTCGCGGCTACACCTTC
V gene: TRBV2; D gene: TRBD1; clone size: -; J gene: TRBJ2-5; CDR3 protein: CASDREETQYF; CDR3 DNA: TGTGCCAGCGACAGGGAAGAGACCCAGTACTTC
V gene: TRBV7-6; D gene: TRBD2; clone size: -; J gene: TRBJ2-1; CDR3 protein: CASSLAGSEQFF; CDR3 DNA: TGTGCCAGCAGTCTAGCGGGGAGTGAGCAGTTCTTC
V gene: TRBV7-3; D gene: TRBD2; clone size: -; J gene: TRBJ2-3; CDR3 protein: CASSPSGAGTDTQYF; CDR3 DNA: TGTGCCAGCAGCCCCAGCGGGGCGGGCACAGATACGCAGTATTTT
V gene: TRBV6-1; D gene: -; clone size: -; J gene: TRBJ2-1; CDR3 protein: CASSVKVLGNEQFF; CDR3 DNA: TGTGCCAGCAGTGTCAAAGTACTCGGCAATGAGCAGTTCTTC
V gene: TRBV6-5; D gene: -; clone size: few; J gene: TRBJ1-1; CDR3 protein: CASSRQDHNTEAFF; CDR3 DNA: TGTGCCAGCAGTCGACAGGACCACAACACTGAAGCTTTCTTT
V gene: TRBV7-2; D gene: TRBD1; clone size: -; J gene: TRBJ2-2; CDR3 protein: CASSLDRGSGELFF; CDR3 DNA: TGTGCCAGCAGCTTAGACAGGGGGTCCGGGGAGCTGTTTTTT
V gene: TRBV5-4; D gene: TRBD2; clone size: -; J gene: TRBJ2-7; CDR3 protein: CASSATTSGSYEQYF; CDR3 DNA: TGTGCCAGCAGCGCTACGACTAGCGGGTCCTACGAGCAGTACTTC
V gene: TRBV10-3; D gene: TRBD2; clone size: -; J gene: TRBJ2-1; CDR3 protein: CAISEGTSAHEQFF; CDR3 DNA: TGTGCCATCAGTGAGGGGACTAGTGCCCATGAGCAGTTCTTC
V gene: TRBV19; D gene: TRBD1; clone size: -; J gene: TRBJ1-1; CDR3 protein: CASSTTGDTEAFF; CDR3 DNA: TGTGCCAGTAGTACTACAGGGGACACTGAAGCTTTCTTT
V gene: TRBV27; D gene: -; clone size: -; J gene: TRBJ1-5; CDR3 protein: CASSSPDRQPQHF; CDR3 DNA: TGTGCCAGCAGTTCCCCGGATCGCCAGCCCCAGCATTTT
V gene: TRBV25-1; D gene: TRBD2; clone size: once; J gene: TRBJ2-7; CDR3 protein: CASSEEGGSSYEQYF; CDR3 DNA: TGTGCCAGCAGTGAAGAGGGAGGGAGCTCCTACGAGCAGTACTTC
V gene: TRBV2; D gene: TRBD1; clone size: -; J gene: TRBJ1-2; CDR3 protein: CASSEVPPRDSSYGYTF; CDR3 DNA: TGTGCCAGCAGTGAAGTCCCTCCTCGGGACAGCAGCTATGGCTACACCTTC
V gene: TRBV4-3; D gene: TRBD2; clone size: -; J gene: TRBJ2-5; CDR3 protein: CASSQREGRAGGQETQYF; CDR3 DNA: TGCGCCAGCAGCCAAAGGGAAGGGCGAGCGGGAGGGCAAGAGACCCAGTACTTC
V gene: TRBV5-4; D gene: TRBD2; clone size: -; J gene: TRBJ2-1; CDR3 protein: CASSYRTSGNEQFF; CDR3 DNA: TGTGCCAGCAGCTATAGGACTAGCGGGAATGAGCAGTTCTTC
V gene: TRBV6-5; D gene: -; clone size: -; J gene: TRBJ2-7; CDR3 protein: CASTKQGGEQYF; CDR3 DNA: TGTGCCAGCACCAAGCAGGGGGGCGAGCAGTACTTC
V gene: TRBV19; D gene: -; clone size: -; J gene: TRBJ2-1; CDR3 protein: CASHPGGGYNEQFF; CDR3 DNA: TGTGCCAGCCACCCAGGGGGGGGATACAATGAGCAGTTCTTC
V gene: TRBV27; D gene: TRBD1; clone size: -; J gene: TRBJ1-5; CDR3 protein: CASKSTGGSNQPQHF; CDR3 DNA: TGTGCCAGCAAATCTACAGGGGGAAGCAATCAGCCCCAGCATTTT
V gene: TRBV4-2; D gene: TRBD1; clone size: once; J gene: TRBJ1-6; CDR3 protein: CASSQDRTGGRSPLHF; CDR3 DNA: TGTGCCAGCAGCCAAGATAGGACAGGGGGAAGGTCACCCCTCCACTTT
V gene: TRBV19; D gene: TRBD1; clone size: -; J gene: TRBJ2-3; CDR3 protein: CASKTGGANTQYF; CDR3 DNA: TGTGCCAGTAAAACAGGGGGCGCGAATACGCAGTATTTT
V gene: TRBV18; D gene: -; clone size: -; J gene: TRBJ2-2; CDR3 protein: CASSPSAANTGELFF; CDR3 DNA: TGTGCCAGCTCACCATCAGCCGCGAACACCGGGGAGCTGTTTTTT
V gene: TRBV6-4; D gene: TRBD2; clone size: -; J gene: TRBJ2-3; CDR3 protein: CASSEGGSDTQYF; CDR3 DNA: TGTGCCAGCAGTGAGGGGGGGTCAGATACGCAGTATTTT
V gene: TRBV11-1; D gene: -; clone size: -; J gene: TRBJ2-2; CDR3 protein: CASSFNSLSGELFF; CDR3 DNA: TGTGCCAGCAGCTTTAACAGTTTATCCGGGGAGCTGTTTTTT
V gene: TRBV5-1; D gene: -; clone size: -; J gene: TRBJ2-5; CDR3 protein: CASSLAWGSGETQYF; CDR3 DNA: TGCGCCAGCAGCTTGGCTTGGGGTTCGGGGGAGACCCAGTACTTC
V gene: TRBV2; D gene: -; clone size: -; J gene: TRBJ2-6; CDR3 protein: CASKTHGNTFSGANVLTF; CDR3 DNA: TGTGCCAGCAAGACCCATGGGAACACCTTCTCTGGGGCCAACGTCCTGACTTTC